Below, 22 T cell receptor beta chains from the same sample are listed, as sequenced in a study of cytomegalovirus exposure and HLA in healthy donors. Vbeta (60) and Jbeta (13) primers were used in the PCR. TCRdb's table, derived via immunoSEQ multiplex PCR, lists solely in-frame clones and lacks some. The table includes 95,000 to 150,000 clones, about two thirds detected once. Specimen: PBMCs. The receptors were gathered from a woman aged 35 to 49 in good health and CMV-seropositive.

This sequence joins TRBV2 and TRBJ2-5, with D possibly matching TRBD2 (6 bases). Per the germline V gene, CDR1 is SNHLY and CDR2 is FYNNEI. Trimming took off 4 bases at V and 5 bases at J, with 8 bases between the two ends. The length of the CDR3 is 12 residues. The DNA for the CDR3 is TGTGCCAGCAGTGCTGGGGGGGAGACCCAGTACTTC. It translates to CASSAGGETQYF.

The chain combines TRBV7-2 with TRBJ2-5; 10 bases are a match to TRBD2. This CDR3 is built from 16 residues. Trimming removed 5 bases from V and 7 bases from J; junction bases left unmatched: 13. The germline gives CDR1 SGHTA, CDR2 FQGNSA. The CDR3 DNA follows: TGTGCCAGCAGCCCCACGACTAGCGGGCAGCTTGGGACCCAGTACTTC. Protein sequence: CASSPTTSGQLGTQYF.

The chain employs TRBV6-6 and TRBJ2-3; 8 bases line up with TRBD1. The CDR3 length is 14 residues. Germline V gene lookup returns CDR1 MNHNY and CDR2 SVGAGI (reference sequence). Unmatched junction bases numbered 8, after V lost 6 bases and J lost 6 bases. CDR3 DNA sequence: TGTGCCAGCAGGACGCAGGGGGCACTCGATACGCAGTATTTT. Translating gives CASRTQGALDTQYF.

The V and J genes are TRBV7-2 and TRBJ2-7; 10 positions agree with TRBD1. V lost 1 base, J lost 3 bases, and 3 bases stayed unmatched. The CDR3 spans 15 residues. Germline V gene lookup returns CDR1 SGHTA and CDR2 FQGNSA. CDR3 residues: CASSLVGTGDYEQYF. CDR3 coding DNA: TGTGCCAGCAGCTTAGTTGGGACAGGGGACTACGAGCAGTACTTC.

The chain carries TRBV5-6 and TRBJ2-3, with 7 bases lining up with TRBD2. The CDR3 spans 14 residues. Germline lookup yields CDR1 SGHDT and CDR2 YYEEEE. The junction had 4 bases not matched to a gene; V was cut back by 0 bases and J by 6 bases. CDR3 in amino acids: CASSLAGRYDTQYF. CDR3 in DNA: TGTGCCAGCAGCTTGGCCGGGAGGTATGATACGCAGTATTTT.

In the case of this clone: This likely comes from a read error, as the CDR3 has no conserved phenylalanine or tryptophan at its end. The CDR3 here is CASSSMSGIYTV. CDR3 nucleotides: TGTGCCAGCAGCTCTATGTCAGGGATATACACCGTC. This chain uses TRBV7-2 with TRBJ1-2, with a tentative D call TRBD1 (5 bases). CDR3 length: 12 residues. In germline, CDR1 is SGHTA, CDR2 FQGNSA. Trimming left V 4 bases short and J 11 bases short, with 14 bases between.

CDR3 sequence: CASSRTRGSGNTIYF. CDR3 in DNA: TGTGCCAGTAGTAGGACACGCGGCTCTGGAAACACCATATATTTT. V usage is TRBV19 and J usage is TRBJ1-3; D might be TRBD1 (5 bases). CDR3 length: 15 residues. V lost 4 bases and J 0 bases, leaving 10 bases between the germline ends. Germline V gives CDR1 LNHDA, CDR2 SQIVND (reference sequence).

This clone showed up just once. The CDR3 DNA sequence: TGTGCCAGCAGCCCCAATAGAGGGACCGGGGAGCTGTTTTTT. It yields the protein CASSPNRGTGELFF. This chain joins TRBV21-1 and TRBJ2-2; the D segment call TRBD2 is taken from the table without a DNA check. TRBV21-1 is a pseudogene segment. This CDR3 contains 14 residues.

CDR3: CASSQDWPNSPLHF. The CDR3 nucleotides read TGTGCCAGCAGCCAAGATTGGCCCAATTCACCCCTCCACTTT. The gene calls are TRBV14 and TRBJ1-6; the D is unclear. The V gene lost 0 bases and the J gene lost 7 bases, with 7 bases spanning the gap. Germline-derived CDR1 and CDR2 are SGHDN and FVKESK. The CDR3 is made up of 14 amino acids.

The gene calls are TRBV5-1 and TRBJ2-1; D is unresolved. Germline loops: CDR1 SGHRS, CDR2 YFSETQ. V lost 2 bases, J lost 5 bases, and 8 bases lay in between. There are 13 residues in the CDR3. CDR3 in amino acids: CASSLGGDNEQFF. In DNA, the CDR3 is TGCGCCAGCAGCTTAGGCGGAGACAATGAGCAGTTCTTC.

V and J are TRBV5-1 and TRBJ1-1; tentatively, D is TRBD1 (6 bases). The CDR3 totals 14 residues. Trimming took 2 bases from V and 0 from J, leaving 8 bases between them. Germline V gives CDR1 SGHRS, CDR2 YFSETQ. Here the CDR3 reads CASSFGTLNTEAFF. The DNA of the CDR3 is TGCGCCAGCAGCTTTGGGACATTGAACACTGAAGCTTTCTTT.

A few counts support this clone. This sequence joins TRBV4-3 and TRBJ1-1, with no clear D. V lost 1 base, J lost 0 bases, and 12 bases lay in between. Germline V lookup: CDR1 LGHNA, CDR2 YSLEER. The CDR3 contains 16 residues. CDR3 nucleotides: TGCGCCAGCAGCCAAGCGGTGAGTTATATGAACACTGAAGCTTTCTTT. Translated: CASSQAVSYMNTEAFF.

The chain carries TRBV4-1 and TRBJ2-5; TRBD2 matches 13 bases. J gave up 5 bases and V 3 bases, and 6 bases lay outside the gene matches. The CDR3 has 16 residues. CDR1 MGHRA and CDR2 YSYEKL come from the germline V gene. Written as DNA, the CDR3 is TGCGCCAGCAGCCACACTAGCGGGGGGGCCCGGGAGACCCAGTACTTC. It encodes CASSHTSGGARETQYF.

The CDR3 nucleotides read TGTGCCAGCAGCCAGAGCGGGGGGGCTGCCGGGGAGCTGTTTTTT. This translates into CASSQSGGAAGELFF. V gene TRBV14 combines with J gene TRBJ2-2, with 10 bases identical to TRBD2. The CDR3 consists of 15 residues. Per the germline V gene, CDR1 is SGHDN and CDR2 is FVKESK. The V and J ends lost 3 bases and 6 bases, in that order; junction bases with no gene match: 4.

This clone was detected only a few times. V and J are TRBV7-8 and TRBJ2-1; the D gene is possibly TRBD2 (6 bases). The ends were cut back, 1 base at V and 6 bases at J, with 10 bases in the middle. This CDR3 has 14 amino acids. Germline V gene data show CDR1 as SGHVS and CDR2 as FQNEAQ. CDR3 protein: CASSLGDGGNEQFF. CDR3 nucleotide sequence: TGTGCCAGCAGCTTAGGGGACGGGGGCAATGAGCAGTTCTTC. Together with reference TRBV7-8 and TRBJ2-1, the CDR3 gives the full variable domain: GAGVSQSPRYKVAKRGQDVALRCDPISGHVSLFWYQQALGQGPEFLTYFQNEAQLDKSGLPSDRFFAERPEGSVSTLKIQRTQQEDSAVYLCASSLGDGGNEQFFGPGTRLTVL.

Only a few counts were recorded for this clone. This chain joins TRBV5-4 and TRBJ1-2; TRBD1 is a possible D gene (5 bases). Trimming removed 1 base at V and 4 bases at J, with 11 bases between. The CDR3 length is 14 residues. From germline, CDR1 is SGHNT and CDR2 YYREEE (reference sequence). In DNA, the CDR3 is TGTGCCAGCAGCTTGCAGGGTTGGAGCTATGGCTACACCTTC. Its protein is CASSLQGWSYGYTF.

The chain has TRBV11-2 and TRBJ2-7, with TRBD1 matching over 9 bases. CDR3 length: 12 amino acids. V gave up 5 bases and J gave up 4 bases; unmatched junction bases: 0. CDR1 is SGHAT and CDR2 is FQNNGV in the germline V gene. CDR3 protein: CASSGQGYEQYF. The CDR3 bases are TGTGCCAGCAGCGGACAGGGGTACGAGCAGTACTTC. Supplemented by reference TRBV11-2 and TRBJ2-7, the full variable domain reads EAGVAQSPRYKIIEKRQSVAFWCNPISGHATLYWYQQILGQGPKLLIQFQNNGVVDDSQLPKDRFSAERLKGVDSTLKIQPAKLEDSAVYLCASSGQGYEQYFGPGTRLTVT.

The chain is built from TRBV9 and TRBJ1-2; maybe TRBD1 (5 bases). CDR1 and CDR2 from the germline V gene are SGDLS and YYNGEE. V lost 2 bases and J 4 bases, leaving 9 bases between the germline ends. This CDR3 is 13 amino acids long. The DNA for the CDR3 is TGTGCCAGCAGCGTGGGGCAGGCCTATGGCTACACCTTC. Its protein product is CASSVGQAYGYTF.

V is TRBV18 and J is TRBJ1-1; D perhaps matches TRBD1 (5 bases). The germline gives CDR1 KGHSH, CDR2 LQKENI. The CDR3 length is 13 residues. V gave up 5 bases and J gave up 1 base, with 8 bases separating them. CDR3: CASSFDRNTEAFF. The CDR3 DNA sequence: TGTGCCAGCTCATTTGACAGGAACACTGAAGCTTTCTTT.

The V gene is TRBV5-1, the J gene TRBJ1-1; 8 bases are a match to TRBD1. This CDR3 has 17 amino acids. Trimming took 2 bases from V and 4 from J; bases not matched to a gene: 13. CDR1 and CDR2 (germline): SGHRS, YFSETQ. The CDR3 region has the DNA TGCGCCAGCAGCTTCTGGACAGGGAAGGCTTTAGGCACTGAAGCTTTCTTT. Protein product: CASSFWTGKALGTEAFF.

The rearrangement uses TRBV5-1 and TRBJ1-2, with TRBD1 as a possible D gene (6 bases). Germline V gene data show CDR1 as SGHRS and CDR2 as YFSETQ. V was trimmed by 0 bases and J by 4 bases, leaving 13 bases between them. This CDR3 has 15 residues. The CDR3: CASSLEGQPFYGYTF. In DNA, the CDR3 is TGCGCCAGCAGCTTGGAAGGACAGCCCTTCTATGGCTACACCTTC.

The chain links TRBV9 to TRBJ2-3; 11 bases are shared with TRBD2. This CDR3 contains 14 residues. V gave up 3 bases and J gave up 10 bases; unmatched junction bases: 7. Germline V lookup: CDR1 SGDLS, CDR2 YYNGEE. CDR3 residues: CASSAGTSGLAQYF. As DNA, the CDR3 is TGTGCCAGCAGCGCAGGGACTAGCGGCCTTGCGCAGTATTTT.